This is a list of T cell receptor beta chains from one sample in a study of cytomegalovirus exposure and HLA in healthy donors. Sequenced by immunoSEQ multiplex PCR; TCRdb stores in-frame clones only, minus some. The table shows roughly 160,000 clones, with roughly 85% occurring only once. Sample: PBMCs. The receptors originated from a man in his fifties in good health and CMV-seropositive. CDR3s include the opening cysteine and the closing phenylalanine or tryptophan. A D gene is named only where the DNA matches it firmly. Where a row states a size, it is once, few, many or the class of an expanded clone; other rows omit it.

cdr3_aa cdr3_nt v_call d_call clone_size j_call
CASSPPGPGLRETQYF TGTGCCAGCAGTCCCCCAGGGCCGGGACTTAGGGAGACCCAGTACTTC TRBV28 . . TRBJ2-5
CASSLGPLAATSTDTQYF TGTGCCAGCAGCTTAGGCCCGTTAGCGGCTACTAGCACAGATACGCAGTATTTT TRBV11-3 . . TRBJ2-3
CASSLELGALGELFF TGCGCCAGCAGCCTCGAACTAGGAGCCCTGGGGGAGCTGTTTTTT TRBV4-1 . . TRBJ2-2
CASSLVRGGPEAFF TGTGCCAGCAGCTTAGTAAGGGGTGGCCCTGAAGCTTTCTTT TRBV7-2 . . TRBJ1-1
CASSEFGDRGKKLFF TGTGCCAGCAGTGAATTTGGGGACAGGGGTAAAAAACTGTTTTTT TRBV25-1 TRBD1 . TRBJ1-4
CATSRAETGGGETQYF TGTGCCACCAGCAGAGCCGAAACGGGGGGCGGGGAGACCCAGTACTTC TRBV15 . . TRBJ2-5
CASRPLQGGGPLHF TGTGCCAGCAGACCCCTTCAAGGAGGAGGACCCCTCCACTTT TRBV28 . . TRBJ1-6
CASSQEILGTGMGGYTF TGCGCCAGCAGCCAAGAAATCTTGGGTACAGGGATGGGTGGCTACACCTTC TRBV4-3 . . TRBJ1-2
CASSLGSGMNEQFF TGCGCCAGCAGCTTGGGGTCAGGAATGAATGAGCAGTTCTTC TRBV5-1 . . TRBJ2-1
CASSLLGAGASTDTQYF TGTGCCAGCAGTTTATTGGGGGCAGGAGCTAGCACAGATACGCAGTATTTT TRBV28 . few TRBJ2-3
CASSLALQIASTDTQYF TGTGCCAGCAGCTTAGCGCTACAGATTGCTAGCACAGATACGCAGTATTTT TRBV7-2 . . TRBJ2-3
CASTYTIPSYEQYF TGTGCCAGTACCTATACCATTCCTTCCTACGAGCAGTACTTC TRBV19 . . TRBJ2-7
CASSDRGKSADTQYF TGCGCCAGCAGCGACAGGGGAAAAAGCGCAGATACGCAGTATTTT TRBV10-1 TRBD1 . TRBJ2-3
CASRAGGSGANVLTF TGTGCCAGCAGGGCCGGGGGCTCTGGGGCCAACGTCCTGACTTTC TRBV6-1 . . TRBJ2-6
CAISELRPGHRASYEQYF TGTGCCATCAGTGAGTTGAGGCCTGGGCACAGGGCCTCCTACGAGCAGTACTTC TRBV10-3 . once TRBJ2-7
CASAPLFGGQETQYF TGTGCCAGTGCTCCCCTTTTCGGGGGGCAAGAGACCCAGTACTTC TRBV19 TRBD2 . TRBJ2-5
CASRSSSESSYNEQFF TGTGCCAGCAGGTCCTCCAGCGAGAGCTCCTACAATGAGCAGTTCTTC TRBV6-6 . . TRBJ2-1
CASSTGQGTLNTEAFF TGCGCCAGCAGCACGGGACAGGGGACCCTGAACACTGAAGCTTTCTTT TRBV5-1 TRBD1 . TRBJ1-1
CASRLTGGADTQYF TGTGCCAGCAGATTAACAGGGGGCGCAGATACGCAGTATTTT TRBV6-1 TRBD1 . TRBJ2-3
CSAPHVGYTF TGCAGTGCTCCCCATGTCGGCTACACCTTC TRBV20-1 . . TRBJ1-2
CASSLIGGVVTGTYEQYF TGTGCCAGCAGCTTGATCGGAGGCGTCGTTACCGGAACCTACGAGCAGTACTTC TRBV7-2 . . TRBJ2-7
CASSGEGRNIQYF TGTGCCAGCAGTGGGGAGGGGCGGAACATTCAGTACTTC TRBV2 TRBD2 . TRBJ2-4
CASSPEEGSYNEQFF TGTGCCAGCAGCCCAGAGGAGGGCTCCTACAATGAGCAGTTCTTC TRBV4-2 . . TRBJ2-1
CASSQGLGTSGYEQYF TGCGCCAGCAGCCAAGGACTCGGGACTAGCGGTTACGAGCAGTACTTC TRBV4-1 TRBD2 . TRBJ2-7
CASKQGTTEAFF TGTGCCAGCAAACAGGGGACCACTGAAGCTTTCTTT TRBV28 TRBD1 . TRBJ1-1
CASSERVARGTDTQYF TGCGCCAGCAGTGAGAGAGTTGCCCGGGGGACAGATACGCAGTATTTT TRBV10-1 . . TRBJ2-3
CASSSRQGERDGYTF TGTGCCAGCAGCTCACGACAGGGGGAAAGGGATGGCTACACCTTC TRBV7-9 TRBD1 . TRBJ1-2
CASTSRHIKPGGTKNIQYF TGCGCCAGCACATCCAGGCACATAAAACCTGGGGGGACCAAAAACATTCAGTACTTC TRBV10-1 . . TRBJ2-4
CASSGARGSQETQYF TGTGCCAGCAGTGGGGCCCGGGGGTCCCAAGAGACCCAGTACTTC TRBV2 . . TRBJ2-5
CATSSGTGRETQYF TGTGCCACCAGCAGCGGGACAGGGAGAGAGACCCAGTACTTC TRBV15 TRBD1 once TRBJ2-5
CASSGSRTGASEKLFF TGTGCCAGCAGCGGTTCTCGGACAGGGGCTAGTGAAAAACTGTTTTTT TRBV9 TRBD1 . TRBJ1-4
CASRQTGASNQPQHF TGTGCCAGCAGGCAGACAGGGGCGAGCAATCAGCCCCAGCATTTT TRBV28 TRBD1 . TRBJ1-5
CASSSWSQGNEKLFF TGTGCCAGCAGCTCCTGGAGTCAGGGAAATGAAAAACTGTTTTTT TRBV9 . . TRBJ1-4
CASSLEGSDTQYF TGTGCCAGCTCCCTGGAGGGGTCAGATACGCAGTATTTT TRBV9 . . TRBJ2-3
CAWSTWGEGNQPQHF TGTGCCTGGAGTACTTGGGGAGAGGGCAATCAGCCCCAGCATTTT TRBV30 . . TRBJ1-5
CASSPQDSPLHF TGTGCCAGCAGCCCCCAGGATTCACCCCTCCACTTT TRBV7-9 . . TRBJ1-6
CASSEALYRGRANTEAFF TGTGCCAGCAGTGAAGCCCTCTACAGGGGACGGGCGAACACTGAGGCTTTCTTT TRBV6-1 TRBD1 . TRBJ1-1
CASSPTDRTGNTIYF TGTGCCAGCTCACCCACGGACAGAACTGGAAACACCATATATTTT TRBV18 . . TRBJ1-3
CASSPGAGANQPQHF TGTGCCAGCTCACCTGGGGCAGGGGCCAATCAGCCCCAGCATTTT TRBV18 . . TRBJ1-5
CASRAGTGESPLHF TGCGCCAGCAGGGCCGGGACAGGGGAGTCACCCCTCCACTTT TRBV5-1 TRBD1 . TRBJ1-6
CASSGTGGGTDTQYF TGTGCCAGCAGTGGGACAGGGGGAGGGACAGATACGCAGTATTTT TRBV6-5 TRBD1 . TRBJ2-3
CASSPGTNLNTEAFF TGTGCCAGCAGCCCCGGAACTAATCTGAACACTGAAGCTTTCTTT TRBV7-9 . . TRBJ1-1
CASSLVRGGGSDTQYF TGTGCCAGCAGCTTAGTGCGGGGGGGCGGGTCAGATACGCAGTATTTT TRBV7-2 TRBD2 . TRBJ2-3
CSASREETQYF TGCAGTGCTAGCAGGGAAGAGACCCAGTACTTC TRBV20-1 . . TRBJ2-5
CASGLGTGSYNEQFF TGTGCTAGTGGTTTGGGCACTGGCTCCTACAATGAGCAGTTCTTC TRBV12-5 . . TRBJ2-1
CASSPFRGSGNTIYF TGTGCCAGCAGCCCCTTCCGGGGCTCTGGAAACACCATATATTTT TRBV11-2 . . TRBJ1-3
CASSRQGFTEAFF TGTGCCAGCAGCAGACAGGGATTCACTGAAGCTTTCTTT TRBV6-1 TRBD1 . TRBJ1-1
CASGLADREKTQYF TGTGCTAGTGGTTTGGCGGACAGGGAAAAGACCCAGTACTTC TRBV12-5 TRBD1 . TRBJ2-5
CASSLGRTVQETQYF TGCGCCAGCAGCTTGGGGCGGACTGTACAAGAGACCCAGTACTTC TRBV5-1 . . TRBJ2-5
CASSWGPGGAPGNEQFF TGTGCCAGCAGCTGGGGACCTGGGGGGGCCCCCGGCAATGAGCAGTTCTTC TRBV11-2 . . TRBJ2-1
CASSLGGGGQPQHF TGTGCCAGCAGCTTGGGTGGGGGCGGGCAGCCCCAGCATTTT TRBV5-6 . once TRBJ1-5
CASSVGRGGRVSETQYF TGTGCCAGCAGCGTAGGTAGGGGGGGCAGAGTTAGTGAGACCCAGTACTTC TRBV9 . . TRBJ2-5
CASSAELQGNYGYTF TGTGCCAGCAGCGCTGAATTACAGGGGAACTATGGCTACACCTTC TRBV5-4 TRBD1 once TRBJ1-2
CASSYDREVSGSPLHF TGTGCCAGCAGTTACGACAGGGAGGTGTCCGGATCACCCCTCCACTTT TRBV6-6 TRBD1 few TRBJ1-6
CASNFISGYTF TGTGCCAGCAATTTTATTTCGGGCTACACCTTC TRBV2 . . TRBJ1-2
CASSPGTQSNEQFF TGTGCCAGCAGCCCCGGGACTCAGAGCAATGAGCAGTTCTTC TRBV7-7 . . TRBJ2-1